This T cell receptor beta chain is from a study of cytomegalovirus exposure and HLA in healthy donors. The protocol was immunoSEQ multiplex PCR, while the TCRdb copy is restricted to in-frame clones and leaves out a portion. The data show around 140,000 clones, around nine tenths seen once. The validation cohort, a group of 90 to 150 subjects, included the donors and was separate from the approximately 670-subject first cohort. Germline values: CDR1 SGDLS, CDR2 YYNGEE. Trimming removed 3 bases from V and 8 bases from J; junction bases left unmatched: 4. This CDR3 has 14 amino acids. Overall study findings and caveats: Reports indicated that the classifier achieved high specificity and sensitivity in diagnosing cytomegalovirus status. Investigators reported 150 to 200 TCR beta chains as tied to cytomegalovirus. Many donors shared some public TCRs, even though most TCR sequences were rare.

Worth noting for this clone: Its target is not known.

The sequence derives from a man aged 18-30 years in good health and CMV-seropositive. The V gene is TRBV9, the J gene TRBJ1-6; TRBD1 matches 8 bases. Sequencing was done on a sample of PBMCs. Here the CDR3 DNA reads TGTGCCAGCAGCGGGACAGGGTTGCATTCACCCCTCCACTTT. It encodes CASSGTGLHSPLHF.